The 9 T cell receptor beta chains below were found in one sample sequenced in a study of CD8+ T cells in alopecia areata. The treatment is: oral pan-JAK inhibitor, 5-10 mg twice daily. Extraction of RNA preceded its reverse transcription into cDNA, which served as the sequencing template. Generated by immunoSEQ multiplex PCR, the TCRdb table keeps only in-frame clones and is missing some. Of 110,000 to 150,000 clones in the sample, nearly 55% are singletons; the top ten hold about 15%. Sequences were derived from CD8+ T cells sorted from blood, sampled at week 4, from a patient treated with tofacitinib. The source of these receptors is a human donor with alopecia areata.

This clone has just one count. The rearrangement joins TRBV13 to TRBJ2-5; 13 bases agree with TRBD2. The germline V gene has CDR1 PRHDT and CDR2 FYEKMQ (reference sequence). The V gene end was trimmed by 5 bases and the J gene end by 5 bases; junction bases not matched to a gene: 8. This CDR3 comprises 16 residues. Written as DNA, the CDR3 is TGTGCCAGCAGCCAACGGACTAGCGGGGGCTCGGAGACCCAGTACTTC. This gives the protein CASSQRTSGGSETQYF.

This clone was seen a single time. The same CDR3 can be traced to other DNA sequences in this sample. The rearrangement links TRBV30 to TRBJ1-1; D gene uncertain. CDR1 GTSNPN and CDR2 SVGIG come from the germline V gene (reference sequence). The CDR3 contains 13 residues. Trimming removed 0 bases at V and 1 base at J, with 6 bases between. This chain's CDR3 is CAWSVLGNTEAFF. The CDR3 nucleotides are TGTGCCTGGAGTGTACTCGGGAACACTGAAGCTTTCTTT.

The chain joins TRBV27 to TRBJ1-2; 8 nucleotides agree with TRBD1. Germline-derived CDR1 and CDR2 are MNHEY and SMNVEV (reference sequence). This CDR3 comprises 13 residues. Trimming at V came to 6 bases and at J to 4 bases, leaving 4 bases not matched to a gene. CDR3 bases: TGTGCCAGCAGGGGTGGGACAGGCTATGGCTACACCTTC. Translated: CASRGGTGYGYTF.

Judged by abundance, this clone is medium-sized. The chain has TRBV6-4 and TRBJ2-3; the match to TRBD2 covers 8 bases. Germline V gene lookup returns CDR1 MRHNA and CDR2 SNTAGT. Germline trimming cut 0 bases from V and 1 base from J; bases unmatched to any gene: 0. The CDR3 consists of 15 residues. The CDR3 spells CASSDSSGGTDTQYF. The CDR3 DNA reads TGTGCCAGCAGTGACTCTAGCGGGGGCACAGATACGCAGTATTTT.

The V gene is TRBV7-3, the J gene TRBJ2-3, with TRBD2 as a possible D gene (5 bases). There are 15 residues in the CDR3. CDR1 and CDR2 from the germline V gene are SGHTA and FQGTGA. The germline V and J ends were trimmed by 2 bases and 6 bases, with 15 bases remaining between them. CDR3 coding DNA: TGTGCCAGCAGCTTAGGCCTTAGCGTAGGGGATACGCAGTATTTT. Translating it yields CASSLGLSVGDTQYF.

This chain links TRBV9 with TRBJ1-1, with 8 bases that match TRBD1. CDR3 length: 14 amino acids. Trimming took 4 bases from V and 1 from J; bases not matched to a gene: 3. Looked up from germline, CDR1 is SGDLS and CDR2 is YYNGEE. For the CDR3, the DNA is TGTGCCAGCAGCTCAGGGGGCCAGAACACTGAAGCTTTCTTT. Its protein is CASSSGGQNTEAFF. The full variable domain, its missing parts supplied by reference TRBV9 and TRBJ1-1, is DSGVTQTPKHLITATGQRVTLRCSPRSGDLSVYWYQQSLDQGLQFLIQYYNGEERAKGNILERFSAQQFPDLHSELNLSSLELGDSALYFCASSSGGQNTEAFFGQGTRLTVV.

This clone has just a few counts. The CDR3 sequence is CASGLQGGETQYF. The CDR3 nucleotides are TGTGCTAGTGGTCTTCAGGGCGGAGAGACCCAGTACTTC. V usage is TRBV12-5 and J usage is TRBJ2-5; the D gene is possibly TRBD1 (5 bases). Trimming pared 5 bases from V and 4 bases from J, leaving 11 bases between. CDR3 length: 13 amino acids. Germline V gene data show CDR1 as LGHNT and CDR2 as FRNRAP.

This clone was seen only a few times. The genes are TRBV5-4 and TRBJ1-1; D gene unclear. V lost 4 bases to trimming and J lost 1 base, with 8 bases between them. The CDR3 runs to 13 residues. In germline, CDR1 is SGHNT, CDR2 YYREEE (reference sequence). CDR3 sequence reads: CASSHGENTEAFF. CDR3 sequence (DNA): TGTGCCAGCAGCCATGGTGAGAACACTGAAGCTTTCTTT.

The rearrangement links TRBV27 to TRBJ2-7; 7 nucleotides match TRBD1. Germline-derived CDR1 and CDR2 are MNHEY and SMNVEV (reference sequence). The CDR3 consists of 14 residues. J was trimmed by 0 bases and V by 6 bases; bases with no gene match: 5. DNA for the CDR3: TGTGCCAGCAGCCTGACAGGGAGCTCCTACGAGCAGTACTTC. This encodes CASSLTGSSYEQYF.